The clone carrying this T cell receptor beta chain was seen repeatedly, ten times or more. Via MiXCR, TCRdb re-called the 5' RACE reads, giving one row per CDR3 protein. Of about 240,000 distinct CDR3 sequences listed, 7.5% to 9.5% are singletons. These data come from a study of CD8 T cells in ankylosing spondylitis. With 0 bases clipped from V and 5 bases from J, the junction kept 17 bases outside the gene matches. The CDR3 totals 19 residues. Germline CDR1 is LGHNT and CDR2 is FRNRAP. The chain couples TRBV12-5 to TRBJ2-3; TRBD2 aligns across 7 bases. This TCR was sampled from a female donor with ankylosing spondylitis or in good health (not recorded which). Sequenced sample: blood, either unsorted or a sorted T cell fraction (not recorded which). The chain's CDR3 is CASGLVLGSAMAGEDTQYF. For the CDR3, the DNA is TGTGCTAGTGGTTTGGTTTTGGGGTCTGCGATGGCGGGGGAAGATACGCAGTATTTT.